The 27 T cell receptor beta chains listed next were all sequenced from one sample in a study of T-cell memory formation after mild COVID-19. TCRdb used MiXCR to reprocess the 5' RACE reads, holding one entry per CDR3 protein. Of 430,000 or so distinct CDR3 sequences listed, around 25% are singletons. The specimen was PBMCs or a T cell subset sorted from them (not recorded which). The receptors were sampled from an adult woman who had mild COVID-19 (a few samples of this study predate the infection). Cell type and time point are not known.

This chain connects TRBV30 to TRBJ2-1; 12 bases map to TRBD2. Germline V lookup: CDR1 GTSNPN, CDR2 SVGIG (reference sequence). The trim removed 2 bases at V and 4 bases at J, leaving 12 bases unmatched. The CDR3 runs to 18 residues. CDR3 residues: CAWSPPYGTSGRYNEQFF. The CDR3 nucleotides read TGTGCCTGGAGTCCCCCGTACGGGACTAGCGGGCGGTACAATGAGCAGTTCTTC.

The V and J genes are TRBV5-1 and TRBJ2-3; D is ambiguous. The CDR3 extends over 16 amino acids. V was shortened by 0 bases and J by 5 bases, with 16 bases between the two germline ends. The germline V gene has CDR1 SGHRS and CDR2 YFSETQ. CDR3 bases: TGCGCCAGCAGCTTGGGGGATGTAGATCGAAGAGATACGCAGTATTTT. It is translated as CASSLGDVDRRDTQYF.

The chain uses TRBV25-1 and TRBJ2-6; D call uncertain. Germline values: CDR1 MGHDK, CDR2 SYGVNS. CDR3 size: 15 residues. V gave up 3 bases and J gave up 0 bases, with 6 bases separating them. Written as DNA, the CDR3 is TGTGCCAGCAGTGACCACGCCTCTGGGGCCAACGTCCTGACTTTC. Translated: CASSDHASGANVLTF.

In the case of this clonotype: The junction differs from germline at one of its ends, possibly a read error. CDR3 coding DNA: TGTGCCGGCAGCTCCCGGCGACGAGGGGCGGTGGAGACCCAGTACTTC. Translation: CAGSSRRRGAVETQYF. The chain carries TRBV9 and TRBJ2-5; possibly TRBD1 or TRBD2 for D (5 bases each). This CDR3 is built from 16 residues. CDR1 and CDR2 from the germline V gene are SGDLS and YYNGEE. The variable domain in full, with the rest retrieved from reference TRBV9 and TRBJ2-5, is DSGVTQTPKHLITATGQRVTLRCSPRSGDLSVYWYQQSLDQGLQFLIQYYNGEERAKGNILERFSAQQFPDLHSELNLSSLELGDSALYFCAGSSRRRGAVETQYFGPGTRLLVL.

The sample holds a few counts of this clonotype. V gene TRBV11-2 combines with J gene TRBJ1-3, with a weak D call TRBD1 (5 bases). The CDR3 has 14 residues. Trimming removed 4 bases from V and 4 bases from J, with 11 bases in between. From germline, CDR1 is SGHAT and CDR2 FQNNGV. The CDR3 DNA sequence: TGTGCCAGCAGCTCTAAGGGGATCGGAAACACCATATATTTT. This translates into CASSSKGIGNTIYF.

J is TRBJ1-1 and V is TRBV6-5, with D possibly matching TRBD1 (6 bases). The V end was cut by 3 bases, the J end by 7 bases, with 15 bases between. This CDR3 region has 14 residues. Germline V gene data show CDR1 as MNHEY and CDR2 as SVGAGI. The CDR3 DNA is TGTGCCAGCAGTTATGATACAGGGTCTGTTGAAGCTTTCTTT. It translates to CASSYDTGSVEAFF.

The V gene is TRBV27, the J gene TRBJ2-7; 7 bases match TRBD1. Germline V lookup: CDR1 MNHEY, CDR2 SMNVEV (reference sequence). The ends lost 4 bases at V and 7 bases at J; junction bases unmatched: 10. The CDR3 runs to 14 residues. The DNA for the CDR3 is TGTGCCAGCAGTTCTATTACCGGGACAGAAGAGCAGTACTTC. Amino acid sequence: CASSSITGTEEQYF.

V is TRBV6-5 and J is TRBJ1-1; D not certain. The CDR3 covers 13 residues. CDR1 and CDR2 from the germline V gene are MNHEY and SVGAGI. V dropped 2 bases and J dropped 1 base, with 5 bases sitting between them. The CDR3 sequence: CASSYAANTEAFF. As DNA, the CDR3 is TGTGCCAGCAGTTACGCGGCGAACACTGAAGCTTTCTTT.

There are a few counts of this clonotype. The chain recombines TRBV30 with TRBJ2-2; 7 nucleotides align to TRBD1. Trimming cost V 4 bases and J 4 bases; bases outside gene matches: 9. Germline V gives CDR1 GTSNPN, CDR2 SVGIG (reference sequence). The CDR3 loop spans 15 amino acids. Written as DNA, the CDR3 is TGTGCCTGGAAAGACAGGGAGATTCGCACCGGGGAGCTGTTTTTT. It translates to CAWKDREIRTGELFF.

The chain couples TRBV5-4 to TRBJ1-2; D is ambiguous. Trimming removed 3 bases at V and 0 bases at J, with 12 bases between. The CDR3 has 15 amino acids. Germline V CDR1 and CDR2: SGHNT, YYREEE (reference sequence). In DNA, the CDR3 is TGTGCCAGCAGCTCCCGGACGGCTACTAACTATGGCTACACCTTC. Residues: CASSSRTATNYGYTF. Based on the CDR3 plus reference TRBV5-4 and TRBJ1-2, the full variable domain is ETGVTQSPTHLIKTRGQQVTLRCSSQSGHNTVSWYQQALGQGPQFIFQYYREEENGRGNFPPRFSGLQFPNYSSELNVNALELDDSALYLCASSSRTATNYGYTFGSGTRLTVV.

The chain is built from TRBV5-1 and TRBJ2-3; 7 bases match TRBD1. Germline values: CDR1 SGHRS, CDR2 YFSETQ. Unmatched junction bases numbered 6, after V lost 3 bases and J lost 2 bases. The CDR3 is 15 amino acids. CDR3 nucleotides: TGCGCCAGCAGCTCCAGGGGGTGGGCCACAGATACGCAGTATTTT. Its protein product is CASSSRGWATDTQYF.

This clonotype was counted a few times. The chain links TRBV19 to TRBJ1-1; D perhaps matches TRBD1 (5 bases). Trimming stripped 5 bases from V and 0 bases from J, with 13 bases between. Germline V lookup: CDR1 LNHDA, CDR2 SQIVND (reference sequence). The CDR3 contains 15 residues. The CDR3 is CASSLTDTMNTEAFF. CDR3 coding DNA: TGTGCCAGTAGTTTGACGGACACGATGAACACTGAAGCTTTCTTT.

V and J are TRBV20-1 and TRBJ2-5; D remains unclear. Germline-derived CDR1 and CDR2 are DFQATT and SNEGSKA (reference sequence). V gave up 3 bases and J gave up 0 bases, with 14 bases separating them. The CDR3 spans 15 residues. CDR3 coding DNA: TGCAGTGCTAGCGATCGAACCGGATACCAAGAGACCCAGTACTTC. It translates to CSASDRTGYQETQYF.

This sequence joins TRBV7-8 and TRBJ1-2; D perhaps matches TRBD1 (5 bases). This CDR3 region has 14 residues. CDR1 and CDR2 from the germline V gene are SGHVS and FQNEAQ. Trimming stripped 0 bases from V and 7 bases from J, with 12 bases between. The CDR3 DNA is TGTGCCAGCAGCTTAGCCCAGGGAAACGGTGGCTACACCTTC. Its protein product is CASSLAQGNGGYTF.

This clonotype was detected once. Germline and junction disagree at one end, which may indicate a read error. This sequence joins TRBV6-1 and TRBJ2-4; D gene uncertain. The CDR3 spans 14 residues. From germline, CDR1 is MNHNS and CDR2 SASEGT. As DNA, the CDR3 is TGTGCCAGCAGTGAACCTATAGCCAAAAACATTCAGGATTTC. Its protein product is CASSEPIAKNIQDF.

The chain is built from TRBV5-1 and TRBJ1-1; D not resolved. This CDR3 comprises 13 residues. Germline loops: CDR1 SGHRS, CDR2 YFSETQ. The V gene lost 4 bases and the J gene lost 1 base, with 8 bases spanning the gap. DNA of the CDR3: TGCGCCAGCAGCCGCGTCACGAACACTGAAGCTTTCTTT. Translated: CASSRVTNTEAFF.

At least ten counts were recorded for this clonotype. The genes are TRBV5-1 and TRBJ2-7; TRBD2 agrees at 7 bases. Germline values: CDR1 SGHRS, CDR2 YFSETQ. The CDR3 runs 15 residues. V lost 4 bases and J lost 4; bases outside the gene matches: 11. CDR3 bases: TGCGCCAGCAGCCTTCTCGGCGGCGGGAGATACGAGCAGTACTTC. Translation: CASSLLGGGRYEQYF.

V gene TRBV5-1 combines with J gene TRBJ2-7; D remains ambiguous. V gave up 0 bases and J gave up 3 bases, with 13 bases separating them. The CDR3 covers 15 residues. CDR1 SGHRS and CDR2 YFSETQ come from the germline V gene. CDR3 DNA sequence: TGCGCCAGCAGCTTGGAGGTAGCCGCGAGCTACGAGCAGTACTTC. Its translation: CASSLEVAASYEQYF.

This clonotype was observed a few times. V and J are TRBV6-5 and TRBJ2-5; D gene uncertain. V gave up 4 bases and J gave up 10 bases, with 10 bases separating them. Germline CDR1 is MNHEY and CDR2 is SVGAGI. The length of the CDR3 is 11 residues. The CDR3: CASSFSRFQYF. DNA of the CDR3: TGTGCCAGCAGTTTCAGCAGATTCCAGTACTTC.

This chain links TRBV12-3 or TRBV12-4 with TRBJ2-5, with 8 nucleotides matching TRBD1. Trimming cost V 5 bases and J 4 bases; bases outside gene matches: 6. The CDR3 extends over 14 amino acids. CDR3 region: CASSPARGLETQYF. DNA for the CDR3: TGTGCCAGCAGTCCAGCCAGGGGGCTAGAGACCCAGTACTTC.

This clonotype showed up just a few times. The genes are TRBV9 and TRBJ2-7; 9 bases match TRBD2. Germline lookup yields CDR1 SGDLS and CDR2 YYNGEE. V lost 0 bases, J lost 5 bases, and 12 bases stayed unmatched. The CDR3 is 17 amino acids. CDR3 in DNA: TGTGCCAGCAGCGTAGCCCCAGCGGGGGGAATTGAGGACGAGCAGTACTTC. The encoded protein is CASSVAPAGGIEDEQYF.

CDR3 amino acids: CASSLDDRGGYTF. Written as DNA, the CDR3 is TGTGCCAGCAGCTTAGATGATCGGGGAGGCTACACCTTC. V usage is TRBV7-9 and J usage is TRBJ1-2; D remains unclear. Trimming shortened V by 1 base and J by 8 bases, and 11 bases separated the two germline ends. CDR1 is SEHNR and CDR2 is FQNEAQ in the germline V gene (reference sequence). The CDR3 is made up of 13 amino acids.

V is TRBV30 and J is TRBJ1-1; D uncertain. The CDR3 is made up of 12 amino acids. Trimming removed 1 base at V and 0 bases at J, with 3 bases between. From germline, CDR1 is GTSNPN and CDR2 SVGIG (reference sequence). CDR3 sequence reads: CAWSALNTEAFF. CDR3 bases: TGTGCCTGGAGTGCCCTGAACACTGAAGCTTTCTTT.

This clonotype was seen more than once but under ten times. The chain recombines TRBV5-6 with TRBJ2-5; D possibly matches TRBD1 or TRBD2 (5 bases each). The CDR3 consists of 13 residues. Germline V gene sequence: CDR1 SGHDT, CDR2 YYEEEE. Trimming took off 4 bases at V and 5 bases at J, with 12 bases between the two ends. Here the CDR3 reads CASSRTGAETQYF. As DNA, the CDR3 is TGTGCCAGCAGCAGGACCGGGGCGGAGACCCAGTACTTC.

This clonotype was observed a few times. This chain links TRBV5-1 with TRBJ2-5; 7 bases align to TRBD2. The CDR3 contains 16 residues. CDR1 is SGHRS and CDR2 is YFSETQ in the germline V gene. The V segment lost 4 bases and the J segment 1 base; nucleotides outside the gene matches: 10. The CDR3 nucleotides read TGCGCCAGCAGCGGGAGGGGTGGGGTTGGCCAAGAGACCCAGTACTTC. As protein: CASSGRGGVGQETQYF.

This clonotype has just a few counts. The chain has TRBV2 and TRBJ2-1, with 12 bases identical to TRBD2. This CDR3 is built from 14 residues. Germline CDR1 reads SNHLY; CDR2 reads FYNNEI. With 8 bases clipped from V and 3 bases from J, the junction kept 2 bases outside the gene matches. The chain's CDR3 is CASSTSGGYNEQFF. CDR3 nucleotide sequence: TGTGCCAGCTCGACTAGCGGGGGCTACAATGAGCAGTTCTTC.

In its sample, this clonotype was seen a few times. This sequence joins TRBV2 and TRBJ2-4; D gene unclear. CDR1 SNHLY and CDR2 FYNNEI come from the germline V gene. V was cut by 6 bases and J by 4 bases, with 19 bases left in between. The CDR3 is 16 amino acids. CDR3 bases: TGTGCCAGCAGGGTACCGGGCCCCGCCTCGAAAAACATTCAGTACTTC. It codes for CASRVPGPASKNIQYF.